The source of this TCR beta chain is a study of vaccination and CD4 T cells after COVID-19. Turning to the study itself: Participants were vaccinated with two doses, given as either BNT162b2 or mRNA-1273 vaccine. Study results and limitations: Post-infection sampling omitted early timepoints and covered relatively few convalescent patients.

Sequencing of the DNA from cultured CD4+ T cells was carried out with the Oncomine TCR Beta short-read assay. CD4+ T cells were cultured, and genomic DNA was extracted from them. MiXCR, applied by TCRdb to the PCR reads, yields one record per CDR3 protein. The sample lists 13,000 to 15,000 distinct CDR3 sequences; around a fifth were seen once. V lost 1 base, J lost 4 bases, and 18 bases stayed unmatched. CDR3 length: 19 residues. The germline V gene has CDR1 DFQATT and CDR2 SNEGSKA (reference sequence). Relative to its sample, this clonotype is medium-sized. The antigen is undetermined. The treatment denotes: roughly ten-day PBMC culture with coronavirus spike peptide pools or control peptides (ViraFEST assay). Half the medium was exchanged for fresh IL-2 medium on days 3 and 7.

Sequences were derived from CD4+ T cells from blood, cultured in vitro, sampled before SARS-CoV-2 vaccination. This chain links TRBV20-1 with TRBJ1-5, with TRBD1 identical over 8 bases. The receptor comes from a human donor who received a COVID-19 vaccine. The DNA of the CDR3 is TGCAGTGCTAGAGCACGGCCGAGGACAGGGACTCGGGGTAATCAGCCCCAGCATTTT. This translates into CSARARPRTGTRGNQPQHF.